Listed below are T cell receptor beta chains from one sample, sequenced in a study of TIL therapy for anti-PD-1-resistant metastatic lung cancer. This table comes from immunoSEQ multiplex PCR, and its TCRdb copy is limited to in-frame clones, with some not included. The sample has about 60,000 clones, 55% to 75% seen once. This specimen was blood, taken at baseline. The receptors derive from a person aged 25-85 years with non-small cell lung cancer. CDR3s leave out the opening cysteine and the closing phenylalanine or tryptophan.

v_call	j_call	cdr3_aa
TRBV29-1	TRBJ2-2	SVEEATSGDNTGELF
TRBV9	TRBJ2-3	ASSLTGADTQY
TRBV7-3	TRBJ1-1	ASSVTENTEAF
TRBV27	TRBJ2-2	ASSLSPQGNTGELF
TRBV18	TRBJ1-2	ASSSSYGYT
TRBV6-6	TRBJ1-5	ASSKNRAVKPQH
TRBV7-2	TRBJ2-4	ASSLVAGVENIQY
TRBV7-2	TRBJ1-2	ASSLSGQTEYGYT
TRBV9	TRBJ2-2	ASSVVDRATGELF
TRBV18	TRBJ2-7	ASSTTLSYEQY
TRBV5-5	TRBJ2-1	ASSLDQGSIYEQF
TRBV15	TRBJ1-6	ATSRDYSTGGISPLH
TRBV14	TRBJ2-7	ASSQVEGAEQY
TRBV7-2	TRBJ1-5	ASSAYNQPQH
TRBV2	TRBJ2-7	ASSDTGETSYEQY
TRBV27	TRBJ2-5	ASSFRSGRCN
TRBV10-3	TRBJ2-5	AISEQGGETQY
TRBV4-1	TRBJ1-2	ASSGEGGAYYGYT
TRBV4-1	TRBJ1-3	ASSPSGLVGNTIY
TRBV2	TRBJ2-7	ASREGPFYEQY
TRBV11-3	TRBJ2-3	ASSSEGYSTDTQY
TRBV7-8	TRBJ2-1	ASSLRGIGSYNEQF
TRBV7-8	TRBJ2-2	ASSGSGGTAGELF